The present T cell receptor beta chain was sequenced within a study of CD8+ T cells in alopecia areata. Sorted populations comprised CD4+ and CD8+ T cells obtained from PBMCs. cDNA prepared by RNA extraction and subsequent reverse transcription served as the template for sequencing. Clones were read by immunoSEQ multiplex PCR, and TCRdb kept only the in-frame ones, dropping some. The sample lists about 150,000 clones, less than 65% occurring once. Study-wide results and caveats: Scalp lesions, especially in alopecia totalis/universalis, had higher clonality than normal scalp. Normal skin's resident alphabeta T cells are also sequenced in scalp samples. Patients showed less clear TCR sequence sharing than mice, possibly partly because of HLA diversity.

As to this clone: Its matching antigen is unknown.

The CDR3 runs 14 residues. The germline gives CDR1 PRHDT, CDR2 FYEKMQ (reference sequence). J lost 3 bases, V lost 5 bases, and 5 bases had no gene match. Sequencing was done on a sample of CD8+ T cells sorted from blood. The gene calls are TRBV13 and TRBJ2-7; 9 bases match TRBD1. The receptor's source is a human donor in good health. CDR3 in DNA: TGTGCCAGCAGCCCCGGACAGGGGAACTACGAGCAGTACTTC. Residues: CASSPGQGNYEQYF.